Listed here are 26 T cell receptor beta chains from one sample, sequenced in a study of early stage breast cancer tumors. Assay: immunoSEQ multiplex PCR; the TCRdb copy retains only in-frame clones and omits some. The profile shows about 36,000 clones, around 68% of them singletons. The sample consisted of blood. The origin of the receptors is a person aged 60 to 70 with breast cancer.

The J gene is TRBJ1-2, the V gene TRBV27; 7 bases agree with TRBD1. The CDR3 is 15 amino acids. The germline CDR1 and CDR2 sequences are MNHEY and SMNVEV (reference sequence). Trimming took 3 bases from V and 1 from J; bases not matched to a gene: 5. In nucleotides, the CDR3 is TGTGCCAGCAGTTTGCTAGGGACAGATAACTATGGCTACACCTTC. Protein product: CASSLLGTDNYGYTF.

The rearrangement joins TRBV7-3 to TRBJ1-1; TRBD1 is a possible D gene (6 bases). The V and J ends lost 3 bases and 4 bases respectively, with 9 bases between them. The CDR3 length is 13 residues. Germline assignment: CDR1 SGHTA and CDR2 FQGTGA. CDR3 amino acids: CASSLGGATEAFF. Written as DNA, the CDR3 is TGTGCCAGCAGCTTGGGGGGGGCCACTGAAGCTTTCTTT.

The J gene is TRBJ1-5, the V gene TRBV19; D remains ambiguous. The V gene lost 3 bases and the J gene lost 6 bases, with 9 bases spanning the gap. Germline CDR1 is LNHDA and CDR2 is SQIVND (reference sequence). The CDR3 is 13 residues long. This CDR3 reads CASSMVISQPQHF. The CDR3 nucleotides read TGTGCCAGTAGTATGGTAATTAGTCAGCCCCAGCATTTT.

The chain carries TRBV7-2 and TRBJ2-1; maybe TRBD2 (5 bases). Trimming removed 1 base from V and 9 bases from J, with 13 bases in between. CDR3 length: 14 residues. Per the germline V gene, CDR1 is SGHTA and CDR2 is FQGNSA. The CDR3 bases are TGTGCCAGCAGCTTAGAACTTTCCCGGGGTGAGCAGTTCTTC. Protein product: CASSLELSRGEQFF.

This clone was observed a handful of times. The V gene is TRBV6-6, the J gene TRBJ1-1; D might be TRBD1 (5 bases). The CDR3 runs to 10 residues. V was shortened by 8 bases and J by 11 bases, with 12 bases between the two germline ends. CDR1 and CDR2 (germline): MNHNY, SVGAGI (reference sequence). The CDR3 is CASLRDRAFF. In nucleotides, the CDR3 is TGTGCCAGCCTCCGGGACCGGGCTTTCTTT.

This clone has a handful of counts. J is TRBJ2-2 and V is TRBV28; D gene uncertain. The CDR3 totals 11 residues. Looked up from germline, CDR1 is MDHEN and CDR2 is SYDVKM. V lost 5 bases and J lost 2, with 0 bases in between. The CDR3, as DNA: TGTGCCAGCAGTAACACCGGGGAGCTGTTTTTT. It translates to CASSNTGELFF.

J is TRBJ1-2 and V is TRBV4-1; D call uncertain. The V gene's germline CDR1 is MGHRA and CDR2 YSYEKL. This CDR3 comprises 20 residues. Deletions cut 0 bases from V and 0 bases from J, with 23 bases between. This chain's CDR3 is CASSQEVTQRVGKPNYGYTF. The DNA for the CDR3 is TGCGCCAGCAGCCAAGAAGTGACCCAGAGGGTCGGGAAACCTAACTATGGCTACACCTTC.

The chain employs TRBV2 and TRBJ1-5; D gene uncertain. This CDR3 region has 18 residues. Germline lookup yields CDR1 SNHLY and CDR2 FYNNEI. V lost 2 bases to trimming and J lost 2 bases, with 19 bases between them. CDR3 region: CASSEKGASRRGNQPQHF. DNA of the CDR3: TGTGCCAGCAGTGAAAAAGGAGCCTCCCGTAGAGGCAATCAGCCCCAGCATTTT.

The chain joins TRBV6-1 to TRBJ2-2; 11 bases fit TRBD1. The germline gives CDR1 MNHNS, CDR2 SASEGT. The V gene end was trimmed by 2 bases and the J gene end by 7 bases; junction bases not matched to a gene: 6. This CDR3 has 16 residues. The CDR3 here is CASSEWTGGGLGELFF. The CDR3 DNA sequence: TGTGCCAGCAGTGAATGGACAGGGGGCGGTCTCGGGGAGCTGTTTTTT.

This rearrangement joins TRBV14 to TRBJ1-2, with D perhaps TRBD1 (6 bases). The V gene lost 6 bases and the J gene lost 7 bases, with 15 bases spanning the gap. CDR3 length: 13 amino acids. Germline V gene sequence: CDR1 SGHDN, CDR2 FVKESK. The CDR3 is CASREVGARGYTF. CDR3 in DNA: TGTGCCAGCAGGGAGGTGGGGGCCCGTGGCTACACCTTC.

V gene TRBV6-1 combines with J gene TRBJ1-5; D not certain. Germline CDR1 is MNHNS and CDR2 is SASEGT. V shed 8 bases and J shed 0 bases, with 8 bases lying between them. This CDR3 has 13 residues. CDR3: CASCRNSNQPQHF. CDR3 bases: TGTGCCAGCTGCAGGAATAGCAATCAGCCCCAGCATTTT.

The genes are TRBV5-8 and TRBJ1-5; no reliable D call. Germline CDR1 and CDR2: SGHTS and YDEGEE. This CDR3 has 14 residues. V lost 4 bases to trimming and J lost 6 bases, with 14 bases between them. CDR3 region: CASSLEMGFQPQHF. CDR3 bases: TGTGCCAGCAGCCTGGAGATGGGTTTTCAGCCCCAGCATTTT.

The J gene is TRBJ2-1, the V gene TRBV5-1; perhaps TRBD1 as D (6 bases). CDR3 length: 15 residues. Trimming left V 4 bases short and J 0 bases short, with 11 bases between. The germline gives CDR1 SGHRS, CDR2 YFSETQ. CDR3 region: CASSPGHTSYNEQFF. CDR3 nucleotide sequence: TGCGCCAGCAGCCCGGGACACACCTCCTACAATGAGCAGTTCTTC. The entire variable domain, with the rest obtained from reference TRBV5-1 and TRBJ2-1, is as follows: KAGVTQTPRYLIKTRGQQVTLSCSPISGHRSVSWYQQTPGQGLQFLFEYFSETQRNKGNFPGRFSGRQFSNSRSEMNVSTLELGDSALYLCASSPGHTSYNEQFFGPGTRLTVL.

This clone was counted a single time. The chain carries TRBV5-6 and TRBJ1-4, with 9 bases fitting TRBD1. The length of the CDR3 is 15 residues. Trimming cost V 3 bases and J 8 bases; bases outside gene matches: 8. Germline values: CDR1 SGHDT, CDR2 YYEEEE. DNA of the CDR3: TGTGCCAGCAGCTCTCAAGGGACAGGGAAGGAAAAACTGTTTTTT. This translates into CASSSQGTGKEKLFF.

CDR3 DNA sequence: TGTGCCAGCAGCCCACGACAGGGTGGGAACTATGGCTACACCTTC. This encodes CASSPRQGGNYGYTF. This sequence joins TRBV7-2 and TRBJ1-2, with 7 bases identical to TRBD1. CDR3 length: 15 amino acids. After removal of 5 bases from V and 2 bases from J, the junction contained 8 bases not matched to a gene. Germline CDR1 is SGHTA and CDR2 is FQGNSA.

This chain links TRBV19 with TRBJ1-4; D is uncertain. The length of the CDR3 is 15 residues. Trimming pared 1 base from V and 2 bases from J, leaving 8 bases between. CDR1 and CDR2 (germline): LNHDA, SQIVND (reference sequence). DNA for the CDR3: TGTGCCAGTAGTATAGGAGAGAACACTAATGAAAAACTGTTTTTT. Its translation: CASSIGENTNEKLFF.

This chain connects TRBV9 to TRBJ2-3; the match to TRBD2 covers 9 bases. CDR1 is SGDLS and CDR2 is YYNGEE in the germline V gene. This CDR3 has 15 amino acids. V dropped 0 bases and J dropped 3; count of bases not matched to a gene: 2. DNA of the CDR3: TGTGCCAGCAGCGTAGAGGCGGGGGGGACAGATACGCAGTATTTT. Protein: CASSVEAGGTDTQYF.

This clone has just one count. This chain joins TRBV28 and TRBJ2-7, with unresolved D. Between the trimmed V and J ends, which lost 8 bases and 4 bases, there was a span of 6 bases. The CDR3 spans 10 residues. Germline lookup yields CDR1 MDHEN and CDR2 SYDVKM. CDR3: CASGRYEQYF. Here the CDR3 DNA reads TGTGCCAGCGGGCGGTACGAGCAGTACTTC.

The chain joins TRBV14 to TRBJ2-4, with D possibly TRBD1 on 6 matching bases. CDR3 length equals 17 residues. The germline CDR1 and CDR2 sequences are SGHDN and FVKESK. The germline V and J ends were trimmed by 0 bases and 2 bases, with 14 bases remaining between them. The CDR3 region has the DNA TGTGCCAGCAGCCAAGATGAATTTACAGGGACCAAAAACATTCAGTACTTC. Protein product: CASSQDEFTGTKNIQYF.

The chain uses TRBV7-9 and TRBJ1-2; D is unclear. Germline-derived CDR1 and CDR2 are SEHNR and FQNEAQ (reference sequence). This CDR3 has 13 amino acids. V dropped 1 base and J dropped 6 bases, with 9 bases sitting between them. The CDR3 DNA is TGTGCCAGCAGCTTAGAGGAGTGGGATGGCTACACCTTC. It encodes CASSLEEWDGYTF.

The chain carries TRBV11-3 and TRBJ2-3, with 9 bases identical to TRBD2. Germline CDR1 and CDR2: SGHNT and YENEEA. V dropped 1 base and J dropped 3; count of bases not matched to a gene: 5. This CDR3 has 16 residues. The CDR3 loop reads CASSLGTSDVTDTQYF. The CDR3 bases are TGTGCCAGCAGCTTAGGGACTAGCGATGTGACAGATACGCAGTATTTT.

This clone has a handful of counts. The rearrangement joins TRBV19 to TRBJ1-1; D call uncertain. CDR1 and CDR2 (germline): LNHDA, SQIVND (reference sequence). V lost 6 bases and J 2 bases, leaving 13 bases between the germline ends. The CDR3 spans 14 residues. The CDR3 loop is CASSDSWVNTEAFF. As DNA, the CDR3 is TGTGCCAGTAGCGATTCCTGGGTTAACACTGAAGCTTTCTTT.

This chain joins TRBV6-4 and TRBJ1-1; TRBD1 is a possible D gene (5 bases). CDR1 MRHNA and CDR2 SNTAGT come from the germline V gene. V lost 2 bases and J lost 1, with 5 bases in between. This CDR3 has 13 amino acids. The CDR3, as DNA: TGTGCCAGCAGTGACACAGGGAACACTGAAGCTTTCTTT. Protein: CASSDTGNTEAFF.

Only one count was recorded for this clone. The rearrangement joins TRBV7-9 to TRBJ2-2; weak D call: TRBD2 (6 bases). V shed 5 bases and J shed 3 bases, with 19 bases lying between them. Germline lookup yields CDR1 SEHNR and CDR2 FQNEAQ (reference sequence). This CDR3 has 17 residues. The CDR3: CASSGAGSPLYTGELFF. CDR3 sequence (DNA): TGTGCCAGCAGCGGGGCCGGGAGCCCTCTTTACACCGGGGAGCTGTTTTTT.

Only a few counts were recorded for this clone. V usage is TRBV6-1 and J usage is TRBJ1-1, with unresolved D. Germline CDR1 and CDR2: MNHNS and SASEGT. The CDR3 loop spans 11 amino acids. Trimming removed 7 bases at V and 3 bases at J, with 6 bases between. The CDR3 DNA follows: TGTGCCAGCAATAGGGACACTGAAGCTTTCTTT. Encoded protein: CASNRDTEAFF.

The V gene is TRBV6-5, the J gene TRBJ2-7; D is possibly TRBD1 (5 bases). This CDR3 contains 13 residues. The germline V and J ends were trimmed by 7 bases and 3 bases, with 13 bases remaining between them. CDR1 MNHEY and CDR2 SVGAGI come from the germline V gene. The CDR3 loop reads CASIGDSHYEQYF. CDR3 coding DNA: TGTGCCAGCATCGGTGACAGCCACTACGAGCAGTACTTC.